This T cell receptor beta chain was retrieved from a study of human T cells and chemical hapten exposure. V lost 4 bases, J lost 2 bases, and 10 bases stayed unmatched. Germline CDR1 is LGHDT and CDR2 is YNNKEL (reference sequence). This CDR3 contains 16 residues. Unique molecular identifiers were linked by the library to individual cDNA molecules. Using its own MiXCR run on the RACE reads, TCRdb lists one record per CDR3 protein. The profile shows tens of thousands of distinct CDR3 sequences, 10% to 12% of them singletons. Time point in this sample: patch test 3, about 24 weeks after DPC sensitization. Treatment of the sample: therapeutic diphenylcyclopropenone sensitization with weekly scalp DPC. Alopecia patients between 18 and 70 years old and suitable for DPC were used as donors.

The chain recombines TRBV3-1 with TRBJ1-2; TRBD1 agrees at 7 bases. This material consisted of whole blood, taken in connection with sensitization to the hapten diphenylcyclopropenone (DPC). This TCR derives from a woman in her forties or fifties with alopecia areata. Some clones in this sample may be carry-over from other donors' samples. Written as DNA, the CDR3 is TGTGCCAGCAGCCGAAAAACAGGGGACCGGAACTATGGCTACACCTTC. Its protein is CASSRKTGDRNYGYTF.